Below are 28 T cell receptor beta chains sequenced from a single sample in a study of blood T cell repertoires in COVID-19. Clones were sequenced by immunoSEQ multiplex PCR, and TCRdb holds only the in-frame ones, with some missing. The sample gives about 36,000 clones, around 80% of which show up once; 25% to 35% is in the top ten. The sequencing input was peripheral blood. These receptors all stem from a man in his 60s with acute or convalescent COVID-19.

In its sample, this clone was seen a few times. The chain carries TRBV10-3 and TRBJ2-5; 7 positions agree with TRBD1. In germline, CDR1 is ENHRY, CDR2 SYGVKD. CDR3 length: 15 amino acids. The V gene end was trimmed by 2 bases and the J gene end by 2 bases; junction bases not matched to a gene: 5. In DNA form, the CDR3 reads TGTGCCATCAGTGAGAGGGACAGTCCACAAGAGACCCAGTACTTC. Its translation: CAISERDSPQETQYF.

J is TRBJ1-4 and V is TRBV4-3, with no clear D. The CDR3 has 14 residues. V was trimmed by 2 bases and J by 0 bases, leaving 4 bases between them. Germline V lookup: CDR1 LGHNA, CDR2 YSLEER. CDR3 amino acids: CASSQRATNEKLFF. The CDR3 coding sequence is TGCGCCAGCAGCCAACGGGCAACTAATGAAAAACTGTTTTTT.

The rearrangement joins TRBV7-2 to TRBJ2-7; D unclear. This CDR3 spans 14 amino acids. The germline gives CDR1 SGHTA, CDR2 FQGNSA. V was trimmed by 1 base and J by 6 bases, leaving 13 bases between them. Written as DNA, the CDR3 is TGTGCCAGCAGCTTAGGCGTCCTAGTAGCCGAGCAGTACTTC. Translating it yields CASSLGVLVAEQYF.

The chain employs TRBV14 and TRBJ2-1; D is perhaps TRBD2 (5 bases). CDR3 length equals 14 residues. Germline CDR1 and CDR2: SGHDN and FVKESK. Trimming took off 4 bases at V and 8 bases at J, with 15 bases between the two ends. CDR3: CASSPAAAGHEQFF. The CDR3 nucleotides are TGTGCCAGCAGCCCAGCCGCGGCGGGCCATGAGCAGTTCTTC.

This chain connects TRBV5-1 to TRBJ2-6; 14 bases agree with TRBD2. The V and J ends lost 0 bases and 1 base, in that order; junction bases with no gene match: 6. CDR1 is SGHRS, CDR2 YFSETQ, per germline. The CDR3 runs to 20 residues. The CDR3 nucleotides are TGCGCCAGCAGCTTGGGACTAGCGGGAGGGATCTTATCTGGGGCCAACGTCCTGACTTTC. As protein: CASSLGLAGGILSGANVLTF.

The DNA for the CDR3 is TGTGCCAGCAGCTTAGCCGGCGGGATAGAGCAGTACTTC. Encoded protein: CASSLAGGIEQYF. The chain has TRBV7-9 and TRBJ2-7; D might be TRBD2 (6 bases). The germline V gene has CDR1 SEHNR and CDR2 FQNEAQ (reference sequence). V was cut by 0 bases and J by 7 bases, with 10 bases left in between. This CDR3 region has 13 residues.

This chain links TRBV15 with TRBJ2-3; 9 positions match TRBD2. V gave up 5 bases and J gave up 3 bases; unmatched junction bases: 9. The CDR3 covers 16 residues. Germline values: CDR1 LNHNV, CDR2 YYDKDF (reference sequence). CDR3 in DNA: TGTGCCACCAGCCGATACACTAGCGGGTCTACAGATACGCAGTATTTT. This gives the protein CATSRYTSGSTDTQYF.

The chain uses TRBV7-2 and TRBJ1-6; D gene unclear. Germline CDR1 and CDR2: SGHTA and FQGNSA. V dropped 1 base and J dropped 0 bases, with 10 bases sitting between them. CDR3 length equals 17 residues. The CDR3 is CASSLVPGSSYNSPLHF. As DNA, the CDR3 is TGTGCCAGCAGCTTAGTGCCAGGCAGCTCCTATAATTCACCCCTCCACTTT.

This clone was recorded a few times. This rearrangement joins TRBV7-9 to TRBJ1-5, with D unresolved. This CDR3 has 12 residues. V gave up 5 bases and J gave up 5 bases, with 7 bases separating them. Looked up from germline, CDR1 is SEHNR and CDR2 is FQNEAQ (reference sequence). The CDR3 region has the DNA TGTGCCAGCAGCCCATCAGATCAGCCCCAGCATTTT. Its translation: CASSPSDQPQHF.

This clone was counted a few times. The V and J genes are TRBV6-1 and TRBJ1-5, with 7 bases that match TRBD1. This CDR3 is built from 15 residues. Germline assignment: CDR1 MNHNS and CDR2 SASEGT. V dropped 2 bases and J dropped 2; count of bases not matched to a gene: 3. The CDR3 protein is CASSEQGGGNQPQHF. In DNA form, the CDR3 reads TGTGCCAGCAGTGAACAGGGGGGCGGCAATCAGCCCCAGCATTTT.

The CDR3: CASRRPGGSGANVLTF. In DNA form, the CDR3 reads TGTGCCAGCAGGAGACCGGGGGGCTCAGGGGCCAACGTCCTGACTTTC. The chain is built from TRBV27 and TRBJ2-6, with D maybe TRBD2 (7 bases). CDR3 length equals 16 residues. Germline V gives CDR1 MNHEY, CDR2 SMNVEV (reference sequence). The V end was cut by 6 bases, the J end by 4 bases, with 16 bases between.

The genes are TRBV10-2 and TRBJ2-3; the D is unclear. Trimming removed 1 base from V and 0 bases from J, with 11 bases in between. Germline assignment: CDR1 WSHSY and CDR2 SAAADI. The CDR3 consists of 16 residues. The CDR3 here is CASSELVFDSTDTQYF. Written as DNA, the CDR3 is TGCGCCAGCAGTGAGTTAGTATTTGATAGCACAGATACGCAGTATTTT.

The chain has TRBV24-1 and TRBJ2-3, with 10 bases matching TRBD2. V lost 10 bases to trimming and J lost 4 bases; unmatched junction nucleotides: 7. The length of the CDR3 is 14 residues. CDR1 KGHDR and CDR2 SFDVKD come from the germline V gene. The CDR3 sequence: CATRAGGPADTQYF. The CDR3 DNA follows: TGTGCCACACGAGCGGGAGGGCCGGCAGATACGCAGTATTTT.

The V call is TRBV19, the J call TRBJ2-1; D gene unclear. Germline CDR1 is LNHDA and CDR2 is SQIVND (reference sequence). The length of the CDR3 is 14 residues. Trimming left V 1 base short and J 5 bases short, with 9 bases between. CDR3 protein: CASSIGQANNEQFF. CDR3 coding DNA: TGTGCCAGTAGTATAGGGCAGGCCAACAATGAGCAGTTCTTC.

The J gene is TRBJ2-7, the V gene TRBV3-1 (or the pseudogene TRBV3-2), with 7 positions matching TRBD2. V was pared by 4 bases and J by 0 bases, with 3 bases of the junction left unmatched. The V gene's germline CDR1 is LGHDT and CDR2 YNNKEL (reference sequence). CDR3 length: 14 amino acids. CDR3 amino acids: CASSRGRASYEQYF. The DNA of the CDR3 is TGTGCCAGCAGCCGGGGGAGGGCCTCCTACGAGCAGTACTTC.

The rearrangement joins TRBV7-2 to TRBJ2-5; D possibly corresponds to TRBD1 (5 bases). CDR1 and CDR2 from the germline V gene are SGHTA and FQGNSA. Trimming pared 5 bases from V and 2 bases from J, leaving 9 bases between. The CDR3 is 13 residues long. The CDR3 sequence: CASSVRVQETQYF. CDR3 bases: TGTGCCAGCAGCGTCAGGGTTCAAGAGACCCAGTACTTC.

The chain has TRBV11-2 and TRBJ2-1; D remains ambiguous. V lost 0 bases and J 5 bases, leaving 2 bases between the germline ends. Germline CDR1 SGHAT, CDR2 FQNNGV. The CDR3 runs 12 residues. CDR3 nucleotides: TGTGCCAGCAGCTTAGATAACAATGAGCAGTTCTTC. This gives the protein CASSLDNNEQFF.

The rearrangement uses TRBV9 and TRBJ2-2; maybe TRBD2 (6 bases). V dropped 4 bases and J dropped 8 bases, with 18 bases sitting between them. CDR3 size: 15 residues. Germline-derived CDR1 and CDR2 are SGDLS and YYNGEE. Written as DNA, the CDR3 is TGTGCCAGCAGCCCGTCGGGGGTTGCGGCTGGGGAGCTGTTTTTT. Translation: CASSPSGVAAGELFF.

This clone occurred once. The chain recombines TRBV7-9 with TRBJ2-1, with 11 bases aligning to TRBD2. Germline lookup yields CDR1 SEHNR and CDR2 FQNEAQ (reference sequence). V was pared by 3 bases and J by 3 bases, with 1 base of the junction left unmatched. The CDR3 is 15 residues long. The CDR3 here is CASSFTSGGYNEQFF. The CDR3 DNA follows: TGTGCCAGCAGCTTTACTAGCGGGGGCTACAATGAGCAGTTCTTC.

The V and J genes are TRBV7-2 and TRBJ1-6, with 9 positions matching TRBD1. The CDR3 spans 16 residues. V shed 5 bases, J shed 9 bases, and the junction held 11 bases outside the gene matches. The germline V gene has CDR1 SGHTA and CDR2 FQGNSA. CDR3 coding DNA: TGTGCCAGCAGCCCACATTCGGGACAGGGTGGTTCACCCCTCCACTTT. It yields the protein CASSPHSGQGGSPLHF. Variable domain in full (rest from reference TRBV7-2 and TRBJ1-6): GAGVSQSPSNKVTEKGKDVELRCDPISGHTALYWYRQSLGQGLEFLIYFQGNSAPDKSGLPSDRFSAERTGGSVSTLTIQRTQQEDSAVYLCASSPHSGQGGSPLHFGNGTRLTVT.

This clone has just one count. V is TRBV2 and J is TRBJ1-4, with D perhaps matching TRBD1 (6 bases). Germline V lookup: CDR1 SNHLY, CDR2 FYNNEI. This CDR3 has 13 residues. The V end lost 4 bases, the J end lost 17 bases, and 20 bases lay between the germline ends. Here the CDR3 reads CASSVDPGQKCFF. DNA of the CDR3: TGTGCCAGCAGTGTTGACCCGGGACAAAAGTGTTTTTTT.

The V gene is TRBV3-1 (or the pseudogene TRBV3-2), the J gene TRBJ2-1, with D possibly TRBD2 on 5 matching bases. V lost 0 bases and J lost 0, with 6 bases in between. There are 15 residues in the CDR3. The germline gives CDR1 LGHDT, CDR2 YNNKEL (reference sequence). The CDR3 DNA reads TGTGCCAGCAGCCAAGAACTAGTCTCCTACAATGAGCAGTTCTTC. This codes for CASSQELVSYNEQFF.

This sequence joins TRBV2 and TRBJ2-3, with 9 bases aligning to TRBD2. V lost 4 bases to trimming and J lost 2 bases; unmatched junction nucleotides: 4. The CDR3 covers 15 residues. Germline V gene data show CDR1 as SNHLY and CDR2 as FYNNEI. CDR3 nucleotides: TGTGCCAGCAGTGCTAGCGGGATAATCACAGATACGCAGTATTTT. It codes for CASSASGIITDTQYF.

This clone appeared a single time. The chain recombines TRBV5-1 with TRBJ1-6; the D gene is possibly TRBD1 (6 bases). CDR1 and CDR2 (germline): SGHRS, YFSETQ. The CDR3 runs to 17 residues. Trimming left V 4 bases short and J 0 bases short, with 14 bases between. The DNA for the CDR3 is TGCGCCAGCAGCACGGGACAACCTAGCTCCTATAATTCACCCCTCCACTTT. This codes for CASSTGQPSSYNSPLHF. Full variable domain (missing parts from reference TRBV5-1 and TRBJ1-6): KAGVTQTPRYLIKTRGQQVTLSCSPISGHRSVSWYQQTPGQGLQFLFEYFSETQRNKGNFPGRFSGRQFSNSRSEMNVSTLELGDSALYLCASSTGQPSSYNSPLHFGNGTRLTVT.

The CDR3 loop is CASSESLFAGYHYEQYF. CDR3 DNA: TGTGCCAGCAGTGAATCCCTATTTGCGGGTTACCACTACGAGCAGTACTTC. The chain employs TRBV25-1 and TRBJ2-7; a weak D match, TRBD2 (5 bases). The germline V gene encodes CDR1 MGHDK and CDR2 SYGVNS. The CDR3 sequence is 17 residues long. Deletions cut 1 base from V and 3 bases from J, with 19 bases between.

In DNA, the CDR3 is TGTGCCAGTAGTAGAGGGACAGGGGGCACCAATCAGCCCCAGCATTTT. Protein sequence: CASSRGTGGTNQPQHF. The V and J genes are TRBV19 and TRBJ1-5; 12 bases line up with TRBD1. Germline CDR1 LNHDA, CDR2 SQIVND (reference sequence). There are 16 residues in the CDR3. Trimming at V came to 4 bases and at J to 3 bases, leaving 4 bases not matched to a gene.

CDR3 loop: CASSSRQANQPQHF. CDR3 nucleotide sequence: TGTGCCAGCAGCTCTAGACAGGCCAATCAGCCCCAGCATTTT. V is TRBV6-5 and J is TRBJ1-5, with TRBD1 as a possible D gene (6 bases). From germline, CDR1 is MNHEY and CDR2 SVGAGI. The V end lost 6 bases, the J end lost 3 bases, and 12 bases lay between the germline ends. The CDR3 extends over 14 amino acids.

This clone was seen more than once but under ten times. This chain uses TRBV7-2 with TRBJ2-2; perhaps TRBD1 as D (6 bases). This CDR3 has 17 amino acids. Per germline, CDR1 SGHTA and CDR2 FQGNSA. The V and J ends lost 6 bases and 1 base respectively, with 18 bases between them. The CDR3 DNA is TGTGCCAGCAGTCGGATGTTGACAGGCCTGAACACCGGGGAGCTGTTTTTT. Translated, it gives CASSRMLTGLNTGELFF.